The text below deals with one T cell receptor (beta chain). As yet, its antigen is unknown. This sample is drawn from a study of radiotherapy plus CTLA-4 blockade in lung cancer. Study background: There were objective responses in approximately 20% of patients, and around 31% had disease control. Study-wide findings and caveats: Early clone dynamics of blood T cells, plus interferon-beta, reportedly predicted response best. Radiotherapy with ipilimumab was followed by blood expansion of tumor-derived clones.

The table came from immunoSEQ multiplex PCR; TCRdb's copy has only in-frame clones and leaves some out. The data hold around 70,000 clones, with about 80% observed a single time. The germline V gene has CDR1 SGHTA and CDR2 FQGNSA. Germline trimming cut 5 bases from V and 2 bases from J; bases unmatched to any gene: 7. The CDR3 length is 15 residues. Patients in the study, people with chemo-refractory metastatic non-small-cell lung cancer, received focal radiation plus ipilimumab CTLA-4 blockade. The sequencing here drew on peripheral blood, taken from a patient treated with radiotherapy plus ipilimumab. This TCR was recovered from a human donor with non-small cell lung cancer who had a partial response to radiotherapy plus ipilimumab. The V and J genes are TRBV7-2 and TRBJ2-7; 9 bases align to TRBD2. The CDR3 loop is CASSPVTSGPYEQYF. The CDR3 coding sequence is TGTGCCAGCAGCCCAGTGACTAGCGGACCCTACGAGCAGTACTTC.